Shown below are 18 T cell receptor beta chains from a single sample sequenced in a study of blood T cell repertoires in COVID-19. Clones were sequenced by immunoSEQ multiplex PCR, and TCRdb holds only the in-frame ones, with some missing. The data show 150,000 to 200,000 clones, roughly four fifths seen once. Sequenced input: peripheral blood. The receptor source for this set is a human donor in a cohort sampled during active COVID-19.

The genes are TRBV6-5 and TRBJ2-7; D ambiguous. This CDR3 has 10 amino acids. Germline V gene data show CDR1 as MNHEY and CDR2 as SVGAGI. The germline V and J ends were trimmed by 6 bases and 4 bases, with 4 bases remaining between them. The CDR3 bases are TGTGCCAGCAGCAAATACGAGCAGTACTTC. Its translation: CASSKYEQYF.

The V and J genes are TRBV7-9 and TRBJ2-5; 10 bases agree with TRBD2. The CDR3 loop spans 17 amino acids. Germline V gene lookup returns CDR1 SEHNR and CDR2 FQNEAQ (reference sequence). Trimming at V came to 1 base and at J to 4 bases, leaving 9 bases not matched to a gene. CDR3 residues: CASSLVGLAGVRETQYF. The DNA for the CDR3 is TGTGCCAGCAGCTTAGTGGGCCTAGCGGGGGTGCGAGAGACCCAGTACTTC.

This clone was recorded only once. CDR3 loop: CASSDQQGGYGYTF. CDR3 coding DNA: TGTGCCAGCAGTGACCAACAGGGGGGCTATGGCTACACCTTC. V usage is TRBV25-1 and J usage is TRBJ1-2, with 8 nucleotides matching TRBD1. Germline-derived CDR1 and CDR2 are MGHDK and SYGVNS. This CDR3 spans 14 amino acids. The J segment lost 4 bases and the V segment lost 3 bases, leaving 4 bases of the junction unmatched.

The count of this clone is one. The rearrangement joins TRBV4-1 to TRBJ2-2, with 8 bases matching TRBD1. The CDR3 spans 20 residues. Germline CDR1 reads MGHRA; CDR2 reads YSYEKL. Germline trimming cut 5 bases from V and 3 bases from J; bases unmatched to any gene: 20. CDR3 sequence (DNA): TGCGCCAGCAGCTCCCGGGACAGGCTGTTTACAGGGGATCACACCGGGGAGCTGTTTTTT. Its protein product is CASSSRDRLFTGDHTGELFF.

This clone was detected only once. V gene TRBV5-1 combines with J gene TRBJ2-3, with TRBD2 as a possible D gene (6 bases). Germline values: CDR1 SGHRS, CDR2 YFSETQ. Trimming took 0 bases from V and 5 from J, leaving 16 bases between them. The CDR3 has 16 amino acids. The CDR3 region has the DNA TGCGCCAGCAGCTTGGAGTCCCCAAGCGGGTTAGATACGCAGTATTTT. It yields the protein CASSLESPSGLDTQYF.

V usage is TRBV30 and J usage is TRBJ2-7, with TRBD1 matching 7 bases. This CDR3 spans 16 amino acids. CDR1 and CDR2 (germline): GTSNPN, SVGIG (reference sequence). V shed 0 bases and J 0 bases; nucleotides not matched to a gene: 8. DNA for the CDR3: TGTGCCTGGAGTGTTTATGACAGGGCAGGCTCCTACGAGCAGTACTTC. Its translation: CAWSVYDRAGSYEQYF.

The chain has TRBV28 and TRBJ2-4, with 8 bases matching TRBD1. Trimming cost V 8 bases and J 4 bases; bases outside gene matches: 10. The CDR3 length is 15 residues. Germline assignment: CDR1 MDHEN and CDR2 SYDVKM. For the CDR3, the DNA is TGTGCCAGCGAGCGTAGTGGGACAGGAAAAAACATTCAGTACTTC. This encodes CASERSGTGKNIQYF.

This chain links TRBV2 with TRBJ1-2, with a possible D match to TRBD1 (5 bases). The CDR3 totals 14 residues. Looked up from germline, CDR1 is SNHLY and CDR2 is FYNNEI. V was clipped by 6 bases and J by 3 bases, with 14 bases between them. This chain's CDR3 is CASRAGVADYGYTF. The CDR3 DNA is TGTGCCAGCAGGGCGGGGGTGGCGGACTATGGCTACACCTTC.

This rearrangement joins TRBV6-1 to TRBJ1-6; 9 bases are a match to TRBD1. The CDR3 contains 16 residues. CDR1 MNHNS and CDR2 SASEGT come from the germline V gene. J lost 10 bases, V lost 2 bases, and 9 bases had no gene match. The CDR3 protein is CASSELTGGAGSPLHF. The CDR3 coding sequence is TGTGCCAGCAGTGAACTCACAGGGGGCGCGGGATCACCCCTCCACTTT.

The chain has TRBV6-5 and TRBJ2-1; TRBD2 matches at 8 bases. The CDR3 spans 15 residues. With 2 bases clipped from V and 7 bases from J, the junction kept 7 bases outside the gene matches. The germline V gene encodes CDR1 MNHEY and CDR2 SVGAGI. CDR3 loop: CASSYPQAGVNEQFF. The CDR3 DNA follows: TGTGCCAGCAGTTACCCCCAAGCGGGGGTGAATGAGCAGTTCTTC.

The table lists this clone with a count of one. The CDR3 reads CASSPLTGTGETQYF. The CDR3 DNA reads as TGCGCCAGCAGCCCCCTGACAGGGACGGGGGAGACCCAGTACTTC. J is TRBJ2-5 and V is TRBV5-1; TRBD1 aligns across 7 bases. The CDR3 is made up of 15 amino acids. V trimming: 4 bases; J trimming: 5 bases; junction bases outside the gene matches: 11. Germline loops: CDR1 SGHRS, CDR2 YFSETQ.

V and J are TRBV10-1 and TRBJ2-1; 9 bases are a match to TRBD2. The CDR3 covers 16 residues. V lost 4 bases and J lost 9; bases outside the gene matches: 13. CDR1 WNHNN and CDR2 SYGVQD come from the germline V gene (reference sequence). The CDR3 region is CASSGSAGGSKAEQFF. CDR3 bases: TGCGCCAGCAGTGGTTCCGCGGGAGGGTCGAAGGCTGAGCAGTTCTTC.

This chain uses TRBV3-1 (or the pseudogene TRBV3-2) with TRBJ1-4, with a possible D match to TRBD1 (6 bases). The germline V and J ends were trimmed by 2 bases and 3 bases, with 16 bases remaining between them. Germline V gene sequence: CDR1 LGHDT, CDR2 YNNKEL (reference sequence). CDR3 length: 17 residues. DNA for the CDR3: TGTGCCAGCAGCCAAAAGGGGGGGCGCGGACCTAATGAAAAACTGTTTTTT. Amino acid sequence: CASSQKGGRGPNEKLFF.

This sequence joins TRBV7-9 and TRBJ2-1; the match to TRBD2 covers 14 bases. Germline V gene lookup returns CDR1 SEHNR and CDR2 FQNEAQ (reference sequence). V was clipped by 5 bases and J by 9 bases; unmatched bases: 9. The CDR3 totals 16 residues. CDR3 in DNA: TGTGCCAGCAGCCCAAGCGGGACTAGCGGGGGTCTTGAGCAGTTCTTC. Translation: CASSPSGTSGGLEQFF.

The CDR3 region has the DNA TGTGCCAGCAGTCCCCTAACCGGGACTAGCAAAAGGAAAGAGACCCAGTACTTC. Translated: CASSPLTGTSKRKETQYF. V is TRBV27 and J is TRBJ2-5, with 9 bases identical to TRBD2. Losses at the gene ends were 5 bases for V and 3 bases for J; bases not matched to a gene: 16. In germline, CDR1 is MNHEY, CDR2 SMNVEV (reference sequence). The CDR3 loop spans 18 amino acids.

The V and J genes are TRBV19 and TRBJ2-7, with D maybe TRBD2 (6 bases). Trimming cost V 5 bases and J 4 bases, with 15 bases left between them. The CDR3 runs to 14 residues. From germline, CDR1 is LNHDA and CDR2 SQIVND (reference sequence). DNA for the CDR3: TGTGCCAGTAGTCTCGGGGGACTGACATACGAGCAGTACTTC. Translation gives CASSLGGLTYEQYF.

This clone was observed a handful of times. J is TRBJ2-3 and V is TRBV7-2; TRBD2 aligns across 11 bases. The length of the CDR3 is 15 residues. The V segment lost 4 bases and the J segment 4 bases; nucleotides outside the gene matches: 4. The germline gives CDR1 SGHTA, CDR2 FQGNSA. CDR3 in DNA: TGTGCCAGCAGCTCACTAGCGGGAGTGGCAGATACGCAGTATTTT. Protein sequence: CASSSLAGVADTQYF. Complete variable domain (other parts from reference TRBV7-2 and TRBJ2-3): GAGVSQSPSNKVTEKGKDVELRCDPISGHTALYWYRQSLGQGLEFLIYFQGNSAPDKSGLPSDRFSAERTGGSVSTLTIQRTQQEDSAVYLCASSSLAGVADTQYFGPGTRLTVL.

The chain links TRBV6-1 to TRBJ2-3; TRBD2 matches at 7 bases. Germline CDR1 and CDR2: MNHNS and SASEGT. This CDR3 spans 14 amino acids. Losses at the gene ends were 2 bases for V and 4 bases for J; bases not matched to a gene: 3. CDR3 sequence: CASSEWGGSDTQYF. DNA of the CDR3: TGTGCCAGCAGTGAATGGGGGGGTTCAGATACGCAGTATTTT.